Listed here are 28 T cell receptor beta chains from one sample, sequenced in a study of blood T cells in healthy people across ages. Through a sample-barcoded 5' primer and a J-beta primer mix, a second PCR was run for about 6 to 11 cycles. MiXCR was run by TCRdb on the 5' RACE reads, yielding one entry per CDR3 protein. This sample yields roughly 1 million distinct CDR3 sequences, of which roughly 24% are seen a single time; approximately 0.7% belongs to the top ten. The same sample was also used in a study of T cells of mothers and their children.

Source material: blood. These TCRs come from a girl aged 2 to 9 in good health.

This clonotype was counted between two and nine times. This chain links TRBV4-1 with TRBJ1-1; 7 bases align to TRBD1. The junction had 6 bases not matched to a gene; V was cut back by 4 bases and J by 4 bases. In germline, CDR1 is MGHRA, CDR2 YSYEKL. There are 14 residues in the CDR3. The DNA for the CDR3 is TGCGCCAGCAGCCCGGCACAGGGGACCACTGAAGCTTTCTTT. Its protein is CASSPAQGTTEAFF.

The genes are TRBV13 and TRBJ2-7, with TRBD1 matching 10 bases. The CDR3 spans 15 residues. The ends lost 6 bases at V and 6 bases at J; junction bases unmatched: 11. CDR1 and CDR2 from the germline V gene are PRHDT and FYEKMQ (reference sequence). The DNA of the CDR3 is TGTGCCAGCAGTTCTCCGGGACAGGGGTTACTCGAGCAGTACTTC. Protein: CASSSPGQGLLEQYF. The full variable domain, its missing parts supplied by reference TRBV13 and TRBJ2-7, is AAGVIQSPRHLIKEKRETATLKCYPIPRHDTVYWYQQGPGQDPQFLISFYEKMQSDKGSIPDRFSAQQFSDYHSELNMSSLELGDSALYFCASSSPGQGLLEQYFGPGTRLTVT.

The J gene is TRBJ2-4, the V gene TRBV29-1; no clear D. V lost 4 bases to trimming and J lost 0 bases, with 7 bases between them. This CDR3 has 13 residues. Looked up from germline, CDR1 is SQVTM and CDR2 is ANQGSEA. CDR3: CSVVPLAKNIQYF. CDR3 coding DNA: TGCAGCGTTGTGCCATTAGCCAAAAACATTCAGTACTTC.

This clonotype came up many times. The chain has TRBV6-1 and TRBJ1-1; D gene uncertain. V lost 7 bases, J lost 5 bases, and 8 bases lay in between. Germline V CDR1 and CDR2: MNHNS, SASEGT. The length of the CDR3 is 11 residues. CDR3 loop: CASKLGTEAFF. The CDR3 nucleotides are TGTGCCAGCAAGCTTGGTACTGAAGCTTTCTTT.

The V gene is TRBV7-9, the J gene TRBJ1-2; D gene ambiguous. CDR1 SEHNR and CDR2 FQNEAQ come from the germline V gene (reference sequence). Trimming removed 5 bases from V and 4 bases from J, with 17 bases in between. CDR3 length: 15 residues. The CDR3 nucleotides read TGTGCCAGCAGCCACTCCGACCGGGTCTCCTATGGCTACACCTTC. Its translation: CASSHSDRVSYGYTF.

This chain connects TRBV9 to TRBJ2-5; 7 positions match TRBD2. The germline V gene has CDR1 SGDLS and CDR2 YYNGEE. V shed 4 bases and J 7 bases; nucleotides not matched to a gene: 7. The CDR3 has 13 residues. As DNA, the CDR3 is TGTGCCAGCAGCCCGGCGGGAGATGTGACCCAGTACTTC. This sequence encodes CASSPAGDVTQYF.

This clonotype was counted between two and nine times. The chain combines TRBV12-3 or TRBV12-4 with TRBJ2-1, with D perhaps matching TRBD1 or TRBD2 (6 bases each). The CDR3 runs to 15 residues. V lost 5 bases and J lost 7, with 18 bases in between. Here the CDR3 DNA reads TGTGCCAGCAGTATCAGGGGTTCTCGGGAGAATGAGCAGTTCTTC. Its translation is CASSIRGSRENEQFF.

The rearrangement uses TRBV4-3 and TRBJ2-7; TRBD2 matches 7 bases. The CDR3 extends over 16 amino acids. The germline gives CDR1 LGHNA, CDR2 YSLEER. V lost 4 bases, J lost 0 bases, and 9 bases stayed unmatched. CDR3 in amino acids: CASSLPGGGLSYEQYF. As DNA, the CDR3 is TGCGCCAGCAGCCTCCCCGGGGGAGGGCTCTCCTACGAGCAGTACTTC.

This clonotype has only a few counts. The chain recombines TRBV12-3 or TRBV12-4 with TRBJ2-7; D gene uncertain. This CDR3 has 15 residues. The V end was cut by 1 base, the J end by 2 bases, with 12 bases between. CDR3 sequence reads: CASSLGSSRAYEQYF. Written as DNA, the CDR3 is TGTGCCAGCAGTTTAGGATCATCTCGCGCCTACGAGCAGTACTTC.

This clonotype showed up many times. The chain is built from TRBV9 and TRBJ2-7; D unresolved. CDR1 is SGDLS, CDR2 YYNGEE, per germline. The CDR3 contains 13 residues. V dropped 0 bases and J dropped 6 bases, with 10 bases sitting between them. In DNA, the CDR3 is TGTGCCAGCAGCGTAGGCATTTCGGGCGAGCAGTACTTC. Its protein product is CASSVGISGEQYF. Together with reference TRBV9 and TRBJ2-7, the CDR3 gives the full variable domain: DSGVTQTPKHLITATGQRVTLRCSPRSGDLSVYWYQQSLDQGLQFLIQYYNGEERAKGNILERFSAQQFPDLHSELNLSSLELGDSALYFCASSVGISGEQYFGPGTRLTVT.

V usage is TRBV5-5 and J usage is TRBJ2-7, with no clear D. CDR1 and CDR2 (germline): SGHKS, YYEKEE (reference sequence). Trimming took off 8 bases at V and 3 bases at J, with 12 bases between the two ends. The CDR3 is 12 residues long. CDR3 in amino acids: CASHGIFYEQYF. CDR3 in DNA: TGTGCCAGTCATGGGATCTTCTACGAGCAGTACTTC.

This clonotype was detected only a few times. The chain couples TRBV28 to TRBJ2-7; tentatively, D is TRBD1 or TRBD2 (5 bases each). V was pared by 5 bases and J by 0 bases, with 17 bases between. Germline loops: CDR1 MDHEN, CDR2 SYDVKM. This CDR3 comprises 16 residues. Here the CDR3 reads CASSLTGTDLSYEQYF. The DNA for the CDR3 is TGTGCCAGCAGTCTAACCGGGACGGACCTCTCCTACGAGCAGTACTTC.

The V gene is TRBV6-2 or TRBV6-3, the J gene TRBJ2-1, with 13 positions matching TRBD2. The CDR3 length is 16 residues. Losses at the gene ends were 6 bases for V and 6 bases for J; bases not matched to a gene: 8. Germline lookup yields CDR1 MNHEY and CDR2 SVGEGT. Here the CDR3 reads CASSTLGTSGANEQFF. The CDR3 bases are TGTGCCAGCAGCACCCTGGGGACTAGCGGGGCCAATGAGCAGTTCTTC.

This clonotype was recorded many times. This rearrangement joins TRBV7-9 to TRBJ2-5; D may match TRBD1 or TRBD2 (5 bases each). Germline lookup yields CDR1 SEHNR and CDR2 FQNEAQ (reference sequence). The ends were cut back, 5 bases at V and 4 bases at J, with 14 bases in the middle. The CDR3 is made up of 14 amino acids. The CDR3 sequence is CASSPPGPGETQYF. CDR3 bases: TGTGCCAGCAGCCCCCCGGGGCCTGGAGAGACCCAGTACTTC.

The V call is TRBV5-1, the J call TRBJ2-7; D may be TRBD1 or TRBD2 (5 bases each). The V gene's germline CDR1 is SGHRS and CDR2 YFSETQ. Trimming took 2 bases from V and 5 from J, leaving 23 bases between them. This CDR3 comprises 17 residues. CDR3 nucleotides: TGCGCCAGCAGCTTCTCCCCTTACCGGGACCGGAAGGACGAGCAGTACTTC. It codes for CASSFSPYRDRKDEQYF.

This sequence joins TRBV7-2 and TRBJ2-3; D is undetermined. Germline-derived CDR1 and CDR2 are SGHTA and FQGNSA. CDR3 length: 15 amino acids. V was cut by 1 base and J by 0 bases, with 8 bases left in between. CDR3 protein: CASSLDLASTDTQYF. Written as DNA, the CDR3 is TGTGCCAGCAGCTTAGATCTTGCCAGCACAGATACGCAGTATTTT.

V usage is TRBV7-9 and J usage is TRBJ2-7; no clear D gene. This CDR3 is 14 amino acids long. Trimming removed 3 bases from V and 4 bases from J, with 13 bases in between. Germline V gene data show CDR1 as SEHNR and CDR2 as FQNEAQ (reference sequence). The CDR3 here is CASSFGRARYEQYF. CDR3 sequence (DNA): TGTGCCAGCAGCTTCGGCAGAGCTCGTTACGAGCAGTACTTC. Supplemented by reference TRBV7-9 and TRBJ2-7, the full variable domain reads DTGVSQNPRHKITKRGQNVTFRCDPISEHNRLYWYRQTLGQGPEFLTYFQNEAQLEKSRLLSDRFSAERPKGSFSTLEIQRTEQGDSAMYLCASSFGRARYEQYFGPGTRLTVT.

This chain uses TRBV18 with TRBJ2-3, with D uncertain. Per germline, CDR1 KGHSH and CDR2 LQKENI. Trimming took 5 bases from V and 4 from J, leaving 10 bases between them. The CDR3 is 13 residues long. The CDR3 coding sequence is TGTGCCAGCTCAGGAACGGCCTCAGATACGCAGTATTTT. Encoded protein: CASSGTASDTQYF. The full variable domain, with the rest looked up from reference TRBV18 and TRBJ2-3, is NAGVMQNPRHLVRRRGQEARLRCSPMKGHSHVYWYRQLPEEGLKFMVYLQKENIIDESGMPKERFSAEFPKEGPSILRIQQVVRGDSAAYFCASSGTASDTQYFGPGTRLTVL.

This clonotype was seen a handful of times. V is TRBV12-3 or TRBV12-4 and J is TRBJ1-2; 11 bases line up with TRBD1. The CDR3 covers 15 residues. V shed 6 bases and J 7 bases; nucleotides not matched to a gene: 10. The CDR3 loop is CASSQTGQGDFGYTF. CDR3 sequence (DNA): TGTGCCAGCAGCCAAACGGGACAGGGGGACTTTGGCTACACCTTC.

The CDR3, as DNA: TGTGCCAGCAGTGAAGCGCTTATGTGGTTTGGAAACACCATATATTTT. Protein: CASSEALMWFGNTIYF. V usage is TRBV2 and J usage is TRBJ1-3; D remains ambiguous. The V gene's germline CDR1 is SNHLY and CDR2 FYNNEI. Trimming took off 0 bases at V and 3 bases at J, with 12 bases between the two ends. The CDR3 runs 16 residues.

This clonotype showed up just a few times. The genes are TRBV12-3 or TRBV12-4 and TRBJ1-4; the D gene is possibly TRBD1 (5 bases). This CDR3 has 16 residues. Trimming left V 6 bases short and J 2 bases short, with 16 bases between. Written as DNA, the CDR3 is TGTGCCAGCAGCCCGCATTCAGGGTATACTAATGAAAAACTGTTTTTT. Its translation is CASSPHSGYTNEKLFF.

V gene TRBV20-1 combines with J gene TRBJ2-5, with TRBD2 identical over 7 bases. The J call may be in error: the DNA end matches TRBJ2-7 better. CDR1 is DFQATT and CDR2 is SNEGSKA in the germline V gene (reference sequence). This CDR3 comprises 15 residues. CDR3 nucleotides: TGCAGTGCTAGGGGTGAGCGGGGTCTGCAATACGAGCAGTACTTC. Its translation is CSARGERGLQYEQYF.

This clonotype showed up just once. The rearrangement uses TRBV27 and TRBJ1-1; D is perhaps TRBD1 (5 bases). V lost 7 bases to trimming and J lost 3 bases, with 12 bases between them. Germline loops: CDR1 MNHEY, CDR2 SMNVEV (reference sequence). The CDR3 totals 13 residues. The CDR3 protein is CASNERGYTEAFF. The CDR3 bases are TGTGCCAGCAATGAGAGGGGATACACTGAAGCTTTCTTT.

This rearrangement joins TRBV5-1 to TRBJ2-7; D is possibly TRBD1 (6 bases). Germline V gene lookup returns CDR1 SGHRS and CDR2 YFSETQ. The CDR3 has 16 residues. V was pared by 1 base and J by 5 bases, with 19 bases between. CDR3 protein: CASSLMGAGRGDEQYF. In DNA, the CDR3 is TGCGCCAGCAGCTTGATGGGGGCCGGCAGGGGAGACGAGCAGTACTTC.

V gene TRBV20-1 combines with J gene TRBJ1-1; D not certain. The length of the CDR3 is 14 residues. Germline CDR1 reads DFQATT; CDR2 reads SNEGSKA (reference sequence). V lost 6 bases to trimming and J lost 0 bases, with 14 bases between them. The CDR3 reads CSAPPLGMNTEAFF. For the CDR3, the DNA is TGCAGTGCCCCGCCCCTGGGGATGAACACTGAAGCTTTCTTT.

This clonotype was counted many times. At one end, the junction sequence differs from germline, possibly due to a read error. The V call is TRBV13, the J call TRBJ2-5; D possibly matches TRBD1 or TRBD2 (5 bases each). Germline assignment: CDR1 PRHDT and CDR2 FYEKMQ (reference sequence). CDR3 length: 16 residues. The CDR3 DNA reads as TGTGCCAGCAGCTCCCCCCGGGGCCCAATGCAAGGGACCCAGTACTTC. Residues: CASSSPRGPMQGTQYF.

The J gene is TRBJ1-5, the V gene TRBV27, with 8 bases aligning to TRBD1. Germline V gene data show CDR1 as MNHEY and CDR2 as SMNVEV (reference sequence). This CDR3 contains 13 residues. V shed 5 bases, J shed 10 bases, and the junction held 7 bases outside the gene matches. CDR3 amino acids: CASSGGTGEPQHF. The CDR3, as DNA: TGTGCCAGCAGTGGCGGGACAGGCGAACCCCAGCATTTT.

CDR3 DNA: TGTGCCAGCAGGGTCATCGACAGGGGGTCCTCCTACGAGCAGTACTTC. It specifies CASRVIDRGSSYEQYF. V and J are TRBV2 and TRBJ2-7; 9 bases match TRBD1. The CDR3 totals 16 residues. Per the germline V gene, CDR1 is SNHLY and CDR2 is FYNNEI. Trimming cost V 6 bases and J 0 bases; bases outside gene matches: 9.